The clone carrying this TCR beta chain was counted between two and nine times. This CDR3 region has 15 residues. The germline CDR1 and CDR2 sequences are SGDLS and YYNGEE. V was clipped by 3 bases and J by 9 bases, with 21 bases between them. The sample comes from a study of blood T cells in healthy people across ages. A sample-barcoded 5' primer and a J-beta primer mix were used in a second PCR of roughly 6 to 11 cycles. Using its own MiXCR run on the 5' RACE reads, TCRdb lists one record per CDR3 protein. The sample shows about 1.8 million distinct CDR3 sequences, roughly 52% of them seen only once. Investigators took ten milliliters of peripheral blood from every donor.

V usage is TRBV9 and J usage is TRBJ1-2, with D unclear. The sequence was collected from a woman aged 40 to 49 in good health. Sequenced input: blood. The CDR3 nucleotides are TGTGCCAGCAGCGGTCCCGAGCCCGGGTTAGGTAGCTACACCTTC. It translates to CASSGPEPGLGSYTF.